This TCR beta chain was found in a study of blood T cell repertoires in COVID-19. Study information: Researchers got acute and convalescent COVID-19 samples from the United States, Italy and Spain.

In the authors' workflow: Reference gene primer amplification yielded estimated nucleated cell counts. Produced via immunoSEQ multiplex PCR; TCRdb's table is partial and in-frame only. V and J calls plus clone size are reproduced from that table; the DNA served to infer D and trimming. Seen here are 200,000 to 250,000 clones, under 85% observed once, and the top ten hold roughly 1.3%. Patients in Seattle were enrolled during active infection, then followed longitudinally. V lost 4 bases and J 3 bases, leaving 13 bases between the germline ends. The germline gives CDR1 SEHNR, CDR2 FQNEAQ (reference sequence). The CDR3 consists of 14 residues.

The origin of this receptor is a woman in her 30s with COVID-19, enrolled during active disease. The chain is built from TRBV7-9 and TRBJ2-7; the D is unclear. Material: peripheral blood. The chain's CDR3 is CASSSLTVIYEQYF. DNA of the CDR3: TGTGCCAGCAGCTCTCTTACAGTGATCTACGAGCAGTACTTC.